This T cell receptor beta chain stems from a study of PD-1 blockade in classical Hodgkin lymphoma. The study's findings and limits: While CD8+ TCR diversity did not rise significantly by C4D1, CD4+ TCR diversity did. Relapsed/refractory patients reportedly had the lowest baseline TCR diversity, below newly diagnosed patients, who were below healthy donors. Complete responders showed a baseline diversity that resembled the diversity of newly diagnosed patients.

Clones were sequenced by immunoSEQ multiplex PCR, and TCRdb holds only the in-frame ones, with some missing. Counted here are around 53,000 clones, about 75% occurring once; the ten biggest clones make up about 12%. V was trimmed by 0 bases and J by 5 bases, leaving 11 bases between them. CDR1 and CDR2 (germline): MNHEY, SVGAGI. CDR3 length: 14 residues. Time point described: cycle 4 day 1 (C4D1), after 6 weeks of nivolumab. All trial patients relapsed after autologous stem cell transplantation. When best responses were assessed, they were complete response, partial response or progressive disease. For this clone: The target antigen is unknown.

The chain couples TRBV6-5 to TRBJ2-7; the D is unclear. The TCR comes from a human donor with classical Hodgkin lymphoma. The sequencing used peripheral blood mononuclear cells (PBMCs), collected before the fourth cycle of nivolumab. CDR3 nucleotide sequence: TGTGCCAGCAGTTACTCGCCCAGGTCGGACGAGCAGTACTTC. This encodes CASSYSPRSDEQYF.